A single sample gave rise to the 25 T cell receptor beta chains below, sequenced in a study of cytomegalovirus exposure and HLA in healthy donors. PCR involved 60 Vbeta and 13 Jbeta primers. TCRdb's copy holds only in-frame clones and misses some; the assay was immunoSEQ multiplex PCR. The profile shows 100,000 to 120,000 clones, approximately 80% of them singletons. The sample was PBMCs. The receptors were gathered from a male donor in good health and CMV-seronegative.

About this clone: The junction shows a germline mismatch at one end, possibly a read error. V and J are TRBV5-6 and TRBJ2-5; unclear D gene. The germline V gene has CDR1 SGHDT and CDR2 YYEEEE. There are 15 residues in the CDR3. CDR3 in amino acids: CASSPQPAYQEAQYF. The CDR3 DNA reads TGTGCCAGCAGCCCACAACCCGCGTACCAAGAGGCCCAGTACTTC.

The V and J genes are TRBV28 and TRBJ2-5, with D perhaps matching TRBD1 (5 bases). The V and J ends lost 7 bases and 11 bases respectively, with 14 bases between them. This CDR3 comprises 11 residues. Germline values: CDR1 MDHEN, CDR2 SYDVKM. CDR3 region: CASTKDIEQYF. The CDR3 region has the DNA TGTGCCAGCACCAAGGACATAGAGCAGTACTTC.

The chain carries TRBV5-1 and TRBJ1-1, with 9 bases aligning to TRBD1. The CDR3 totals 14 residues. Germline V gene lookup returns CDR1 SGHRS and CDR2 YFSETQ. V shed 2 bases, J shed 5 bases, and the junction held 4 bases outside the gene matches. For the CDR3, the DNA is TGCGCCAGCAGCTTTACAGGGGGCGCGACTGAAGCTTTCTTT. Translation: CASSFTGGATEAFF.

This clone was seen just once. The J gene is TRBJ1-3, the V gene TRBV19, with no clear D. There are 15 residues in the CDR3. In germline, CDR1 is LNHDA, CDR2 SQIVND (reference sequence). The V gene lost 6 bases and the J gene lost 5 bases, with 17 bases spanning the gap. CDR3 sequence (DNA): TGTGCCAGTAGCGACGGAGGGTCCCGGAGAAACACCATATATTTT. Translating gives CASSDGGSRRNTIYF. The full variable domain, in which reference TRBV19 and TRBJ1-3 provide the parts outside the CDR3, is DGGITQSPKYLFRKEGQNVTLSCEQNLNHDAMYWYRQDPGQGLRLIYYSQIVNDFQKGDIAEGYSVSREKKESFPLTVTSAQKNPTAFYLCASSDGGSRRNTIYFGEGSWLTVV.

The chain is built from TRBV4-2 and TRBJ2-1; TRBD2 matches 7 bases. Per the germline V gene, CDR1 is LGHNA and CDR2 is YNFKEQ. The CDR3 consists of 17 residues. V was clipped by 0 bases and J by 0 bases; unmatched bases: 5. In DNA, the CDR3 is TGTGCCAGCAGCCAAGATCGGGCTAGCGGCTCCTACAATGAGCAGTTCTTC. Its protein is CASSQDRASGSYNEQFF.

This clone was counted once. V is TRBV6-1 and J is TRBJ2-1; a weak D match, TRBD2 (6 bases). CDR1 and CDR2 from the germline V gene are MNHNS and SASEGT. V lost 8 bases and J 3 bases, leaving 11 bases between the germline ends. This CDR3 is built from 13 residues. The CDR3 here is CASGRDDYNEQFF. The CDR3 DNA sequence: TGTGCCAGCGGGCGGGACGACTACAATGAGCAGTTCTTC.

This chain connects TRBV4-1 to TRBJ2-7, with D tentatively TRBD2 (6 bases). This CDR3 has 16 residues. Trimming took 1 base from V and 3 from J, leaving 16 bases between them. CDR1 is MGHRA and CDR2 is YSYEKL in the germline V gene. This chain's CDR3 is CASSQGQLAAHYEQYF. The CDR3, as DNA: TGCGCCAGCAGCCAAGGTCAATTAGCGGCACACTACGAGCAGTACTTC.

The rearrangement uses TRBV30 and TRBJ2-7; 9 bases match TRBD1. CDR1 is GTSNPN, CDR2 SVGIG, per germline (reference sequence). This CDR3 comprises 16 residues. CDR3 in amino acids: CAYEWGTGRRPYEQYF. DNA of the CDR3: TGTGCTTACGAGTGGGGGACAGGGCGAAGGCCCTACGAGCAGTACTTC.

V usage is TRBV9 and J usage is TRBJ1-2; tentative D call: TRBD1 (5 bases). There are 15 residues in the CDR3. The germline gives CDR1 SGDLS, CDR2 YYNGEE. V dropped 0 bases and J dropped 2 bases, with 11 bases sitting between them. This CDR3 is CASSVAGGVNYGYTF. CDR3 coding DNA: TGTGCCAGCAGCGTAGCAGGAGGGGTGAACTATGGCTACACCTTC.

This rearrangement joins TRBV5-4 to TRBJ2-5, with 7 bases identical to TRBD1. The J call may be faulty, since TRBJ2-7 better matches the DNA end. This CDR3 has 13 residues. Per germline, CDR1 SGHNT and CDR2 YYREEE (reference sequence). The CDR3 DNA reads TGTGCCAGCAGCCCCACAGGGGACCACGAGCAGTACTTC. Amino acids: CASSPTGDHEQYF.

The CDR3: CASSVAAGRRTGELFF. The CDR3 nucleotides read TGTGCCAGCAGCGTAGCGGCGGGAAGAAGGACCGGGGAGCTGTTTTTT. The V call is TRBV9, the J call TRBJ2-2, with D possibly matching TRBD2 (6 bases). Germline CDR1 reads SGDLS; CDR2 reads YYNGEE. V was pared by 0 bases and J by 5 bases, with 14 bases between. The CDR3 totals 16 residues.

CDR3 DNA sequence: TGCGCCAGCAGTGAGAGCTTTTGGACACCCGCGAACACCGGGGAGCTGTTTTTT. Its protein product is CASSESFWTPANTGELFF. The V call is TRBV10-1, the J call TRBJ2-2; D is perhaps TRBD1 (5 bases). CDR1 WNHNN and CDR2 SYGVQD come from the germline V gene (reference sequence). V lost 2 bases and J 0 bases, leaving 16 bases between the germline ends. There are 18 residues in the CDR3.

The chain joins TRBV5-5 to TRBJ2-5; 12 positions agree with TRBD2. The V gene's germline CDR1 is SGHKS and CDR2 YYEKEE (reference sequence). The V segment lost 3 bases and the J segment 5 bases; nucleotides outside the gene matches: 14. This CDR3 is built from 18 residues. CDR3 DNA sequence: TGTGCCAGCAGCTACTCTAGCGGGAGGGCCGGGAGTTGGGAGACCCAGTACTTC. Encoded protein: CASSYSSGRAGSWETQYF.

This chain connects TRBV14 to TRBJ2-5, with a possible D match to TRBD2 (5 bases). The germline V gene encodes CDR1 SGHDN and CDR2 FVKESK. The CDR3 length is 13 residues. Trimming shortened V by 4 bases and J by 4 bases, and 10 bases separated the two germline ends. CDR3 nucleotides: TGTGCCAGCAGCCCCCGGACTGGAGAGACCCAGTACTTC. Its translation is CASSPRTGETQYF.

V is TRBV6-1 and J is TRBJ2-1, with a tentative D call TRBD2 (6 bases). The CDR3 has 14 residues. Germline CDR1 and CDR2: MNHNS and SASEGT. With 10 bases removed from V and 0 bases from J, the gap between germline ends came to 13 bases. CDR3 sequence: CATGGISSYNEQFF. The CDR3 nucleotides read TGTGCCACTGGCGGGATTAGCTCCTACAATGAGCAGTTCTTC.

The CDR3 bases are TGTGCCAGCAGCTTGGTACGGGAGGGGGACAGGGGCTCAGCTTTCTTT. This encodes CASSLVREGDRGSAFF. V gene TRBV5-6 combines with J gene TRBJ1-1, with 10 bases lining up with TRBD1. V lost 0 bases and J lost 10; bases outside the gene matches: 12. Per germline, CDR1 SGHDT and CDR2 YYEEEE. The CDR3 runs 16 residues.

Note on this clone: Relative to the germline gene, one junction end is altered; a read error may explain this. Other DNA sequences in the same sample also yield this CDR3. The chain uses TRBV4-1 and TRBJ2-1, with 7 bases fitting TRBD2. There are 18 residues in the CDR3. The germline CDR1 and CDR2 sequences are MGHRA and YSYEKL. Written as DNA, the CDR3 is TGCGCTAGCAGCCATCCCCCTGTGGGCGGGAGTTCCTACAATGAGCAGTTCTTC. It yields the protein CASSHPPVGGSSYNEQFF.

The J gene is TRBJ2-3, the V gene TRBV5-1; D may be TRBD2 (6 bases). Germline lookup yields CDR1 SGHRS and CDR2 YFSETQ. The CDR3 spans 15 residues. V lost 2 bases to trimming and J lost 0 bases, with 10 bases between them. Here the CDR3 reads CASSFSGSSTDTQYF. Here the CDR3 DNA reads TGCGCCAGCAGCTTTAGCGGATCTAGCACAGATACGCAGTATTTT.

V and J are TRBV7-3 and TRBJ2-1, with 7 positions matching TRBD2. Germline V lookup: CDR1 SGHTA, CDR2 FQGTGA. This CDR3 is built from 14 residues. Germline trimming cut 4 bases from V and 5 bases from J; bases unmatched to any gene: 5. The chain's CDR3 is CASSSFGTNNEQFF. The DNA of the CDR3 is TGTGCCAGCAGCTCCTTTGGGACTAACAATGAGCAGTTCTTC.

The rearrangement links TRBV10-1 to TRBJ1-4; D perhaps matches TRBD1 (6 bases). Per the germline V gene, CDR1 is WNHNN and CDR2 is SYGVQD (reference sequence). The V end was cut by 2 bases, the J end by 11 bases, with 12 bases between. The CDR3 is 13 residues long. CDR3 bases: TGCGCCAGCAGTGAGGCAGGGGTTGGGAAACTGTTTTTT. Protein product: CASSEAGVGKLFF.

This chain links TRBV5-6 with TRBJ2-4; 10 positions agree with TRBD1. The CDR3 covers 16 residues. V dropped 2 bases and J dropped 5; count of bases not matched to a gene: 7. The germline CDR1 and CDR2 sequences are SGHDT and YYEEEE. CDR3 sequence: CASSLSGTGAQNIQYF. The CDR3 DNA follows: TGTGCCAGCAGCTTATCCGGGACAGGGGCGCAAAACATTCAGTACTTC.

The chain employs TRBV15 and TRBJ1-1; TRBD1 agrees at 8 bases. The CDR3 length is 16 residues. CDR1 is LNHNV and CDR2 is YYDKDF in the germline V gene (reference sequence). V was pared by 1 base and J by 1 base, with 5 bases of the junction left unmatched. The CDR3 bases are TGTGCCACCAGCAGAGGACAGGGGATAGGGAACACTGAAGCTTTCTTT. Amino acid sequence: CATSRGQGIGNTEAFF.

The V call is TRBV19, the J call TRBJ2-1, with 10 bases aligning to TRBD1. Per germline, CDR1 LNHDA and CDR2 SQIVND (reference sequence). Trimming took 4 bases from V and 7 from J; bases not matched to a gene: 7. The CDR3 spans 15 residues. The CDR3 nucleotides read TGTGCCAGTAGTAACCGGGACAGGGGAGGTAATGAGCAGTTCTTC. Translated, it gives CASSNRDRGGNEQFF.

The chain has TRBV5-1 and TRBJ2-3, with D possibly TRBD1 on 5 matching bases. The CDR3 totals 14 residues. Deletions cut 2 bases from V and 2 bases from J, with 9 bases between. Germline V lookup: CDR1 SGHRS, CDR2 YFSETQ. In nucleotides, the CDR3 is TGCGCCAGCAGCTTAGGACAAATCACAGATACGCAGTATTTT. Amino acids: CASSLGQITDTQYF.

This clone was counted a single time. The CDR3 DNA reads as TGTGCCAGCAGCAGGGGGTTAGATACGCAGTATTTT. Translation gives CASSRGLDTQYF. The chain links TRBV28 to TRBJ2-3, with 7 bases identical to TRBD1. Germline V CDR1 and CDR2: MDHEN, SYDVKM. With V trimmed by 6 bases and J by 5 bases, 2 bases remained unmatched. The CDR3 covers 12 residues. The complete variable domain, with remaining parts taken from reference TRBV28 and TRBJ2-3, reads DVKVTQSSRYLVKRTGEKVFLECVQDMDHENMFWYRQDPGLGLRLIYFSYDVKMKEKGDIPEGYSVSREKKERFSLILESASTNQTSMYLCASSRGLDTQYFGPGTRLTVL.